The 11 T cell receptor beta chains presented below share a single source sample, sequenced in a study of cytomegalovirus exposure and HLA in healthy donors. This PCR relied on a set of 60 Vbeta primers and 13 Jbeta primers. The table came from immunoSEQ multiplex PCR; TCRdb's copy has only in-frame clones and leaves some out. The profile covers 210,000 or so clones, with 77% appearing a single time and around 2.8% taken by the ten largest. Material: PBMCs. Receptors originate from a woman aged 60 to 75 in good health and CMV-seropositive.

This sequence joins TRBV10-3 and TRBJ2-2; 7 bases align to TRBD2. V shed 3 bases, J shed 7 bases, and the junction held 8 bases outside the gene matches. The CDR3 loop spans 15 amino acids. CDR1 ENHRY and CDR2 SYGVKD come from the germline V gene. As DNA, the CDR3 is TGTGCCATCAGTGATCCCCGTCGGGGGGTCGGGGAGCTGTTTTTT. This translates into CAISDPRRGVGELFF.

The V call is TRBV6-5, the J call TRBJ1-1, with D tentatively TRBD1 (5 bases). This CDR3 is built from 15 residues. Germline V gene data show CDR1 as MNHEY and CDR2 as SVGAGI. Trimming removed 2 bases from V and 4 bases from J, with 14 bases in between. The CDR3: CASSYRGGVGTEAFF. DNA for the CDR3: TGTGCCAGCAGTTACCGCGGGGGGGTAGGCACTGAAGCTTTCTTT.

This rearrangement joins TRBV6-1 to TRBJ2-5; 7 nucleotides agree with TRBD1. The CDR3 loop spans 15 amino acids. Germline V gene sequence: CDR1 MNHNS, CDR2 SASEGT. J gave up 5 bases and V 7 bases, and 13 bases lay outside the gene matches. The CDR3 DNA reads TGTGCCAGCACCCCGGGACAGCCCATACCGGAGACCCAGTACTTC. This gives the protein CASTPGQPIPETQYF.

J is TRBJ1-1 and V is TRBV5-4, with D unclear. The V and J ends lost 0 bases and 4 bases respectively, with 10 bases between them. From germline, CDR1 is SGHNT and CDR2 YYREEE (reference sequence). The CDR3 covers 14 residues. The CDR3 DNA reads as TGTGCCAGCAGCTTGGGGTTAACCGGCACTGAAGCTTTCTTT. It encodes CASSLGLTGTEAFF. Complete variable domain (other parts from reference TRBV5-4 and TRBJ1-1): ETGVTQSPTHLIKTRGQQVTLRCSSQSGHNTVSWYQQALGQGPQFIFQYYREEENGRGNFPPRFSGLQFPNYSSELNVNALELDDSALYLCASSLGLTGTEAFFGQGTRLTVV.

This chain joins TRBV10-3 and TRBJ2-1; D possibly corresponds to TRBD2 (6 bases). CDR3 size: 15 residues. Germline CDR1 reads ENHRY; CDR2 reads SYGVKD. V was cut by 11 bases and J by 2 bases, with 19 bases left in between. The CDR3 DNA sequence: TGTGCCGCTGCGGGGATAGCGCGGACCTACAATGAGCAGTTCTTC. Protein product: CAAAGIARTYNEQFF.

In regard to this clone: At one of its ends the junction is not consistent with the germline gene, which may arise from a read error. J is TRBJ2-1 and V is TRBV10-3, with 8 bases identical to TRBD1. CDR1 is ENHRY and CDR2 is SYGVKD in the germline V gene. The CDR3 length is 14 residues. CDR3 protein: CAIRDRDSYNEQLF. The CDR3 DNA reads TGTGCCATCAGGGACAGGGACTCCTACAATGAGCAGCTCTTC.

The chain carries TRBV30 and TRBJ2-5; TRBD2 aligns across 8 bases. The junction had 10 bases not matched to a gene; V was cut back by 1 base and J by 3 bases. The CDR3 extends over 16 amino acids. The germline CDR1 and CDR2 sequences are GTSNPN and SVGIG (reference sequence). CDR3 in DNA: TGTGCCTGGAGTGACGGCGCAACTAGCGGTGAAGAGACCCAGTACTTC. It yields the protein CAWSDGATSGEETQYF.

This clone appeared once. This chain connects TRBV5-3 to TRBJ2-2, with TRBD2 identical over 10 bases. TRBV5-3 belongs to the ORF category, with a function that is uncertain. CDR3 length: 15 residues. V lost 3 bases to trimming and J lost 1 base; unmatched junction nucleotides: 0. CDR3 nucleotide sequence: TGTGCCAGAAGCTGGACTAGCGGGAACACCGGGGAGCTGTTTTTT. Amino acids: CARSWTSGNTGELFF.

The rearrangement joins TRBV5-1 to TRBJ2-5; TRBD2 might be the D (6 bases). Trimming shortened V by 1 base and J by 1 base, and 8 bases separated the two germline ends. The CDR3 covers 14 residues. Germline V lookup: CDR1 SGHRS, CDR2 YFSETQ. This CDR3 is CASSLFSGQETQYF. The CDR3 DNA is TGCGCCAGCAGCTTGTTTAGCGGCCAAGAGACCCAGTACTTC.

V usage is TRBV4-1 and J usage is TRBJ1-5, with 7 positions matching TRBD1. Germline V lookup: CDR1 MGHRA, CDR2 YSYEKL. This CDR3 has 14 residues. V lost 1 base and J lost 6; bases outside the gene matches: 3. This CDR3 reads CASSQAGQRQPQHF. The DNA for the CDR3 is TGCGCCAGCAGCCAAGCGGGACAGCGTCAGCCCCAGCATTTT.

V is TRBV9 and J is TRBJ1-1; TRBD1 matches 8 bases. J lost 4 bases, V lost 4 bases, and 3 bases had no gene match. The CDR3 has 13 residues. CDR1 and CDR2 from the germline V gene are SGDLS and YYNGEE. In nucleotides, the CDR3 is TGTGCCAGCAGCACAGGGGGGGGCACTGAAGCTTTCTTT. Its translation: CASSTGGGTEAFF.